These T cell receptor beta chains were read from a single sample in a study of blood T cell repertoires in COVID-19. TCRdb's copy holds only in-frame clones and misses some; the assay was immunoSEQ multiplex PCR. The repertoire holds 400,000 or so clones, with 70% to 90% as singletons. The source material was PBMCs or T cells enriched from blood (not recorded which). These receptors all stem from a man aged 35-49 years in a cohort exposed to, infected with or recovered from COVID-19 (not recorded which). Each CDR3 is given with its conserved first and last residue. D genes are given only for firm matches. Not every row has a clone size; where given, it reads once, few, many or a size class.

size: once
length: 14
J: TRBJ2-7
D: TRBD1
V: TRBV4-1
CDR3: CASSLRTGPYEQYF
DNA: TGCGCCAGCAGCCTCCGGACAGGCCCCTACGAGCAGTACTTC

size: once
length: 16
J: TRBJ2-4
D: TRBD2
V: TRBV14
CDR3: CASSQKLAVAKNIQYF
DNA: TGTGCCAGCAGCCAGAAACTAGCGGTAGCCAAAAACATTCAGTACTTC

size: -
length: 15
J: TRBJ1-2
D: TRBD1
V: TRBV28
CDR3: CASSKPGQLNYGYTF
DNA: TGTGCCAGCAGTAAACCGGGACAGCTGAACTATGGCTACACCTTC

size: -
length: 14
J: TRBJ1-2
D: TRBD1
V: TRBV28
CDR3: CASSTGQVEDGYTF
DNA: TGTGCCAGCAGCACTGGACAGGTAGAGGATGGCTACACCTTC

size: -
length: 15
J: TRBJ2-7
D: -
V: TRBV6-1
CDR3: CASSEAGGQTYEQYF
DNA: TGTGCCAGCAGTGAAGCGGGGGGGCAGACCTACGAGCAGTACTTC

size: -
length: 14
J: TRBJ2-2
D: -
V: TRBV5-1
CDR3: CASSLGRETGELFF
DNA: TGCGCCAGCAGCTTGGGCAGGGAAACCGGGGAGCTGTTTTTT

size: -
length: 14
J: TRBJ1-5
D: TRBD1
V: TRBV19
CDR3: CASSTRQGAKPQHF
DNA: TGTGCCAGTAGTACCCGACAGGGGGCCAAGCCCCAGCATTTT

size: -
length: 14
J: TRBJ2-3
D: -
V: TRBV7-3
CDR3: CASSPGLETDTQYF
DNA: TGTGCCAGCAGCCCCGGACTGGAAACAGATACGCAGTATTTT

size: -
length: 17
J: TRBJ2-7
D: TRBD2
V: TRBV3-1/TRBV3-2
CDR3: CASSYSSSGTRGNEQYF
DNA: TGTGCCAGCAGCTACAGTTCTAGCGGGACTAGGGGTAACGAGCAGTACTTC

size: -
length: 11
J: TRBJ2-7
D: -
V: TRBV28
CDR3: CASSHSYEQYF
DNA: TGTGCCAGCAGCCACTCCTACGAGCAGTACTTC

size: -
length: 15
J: TRBJ1-6
D: -
V: TRBV5-5
CDR3: CASSIRQDYNSPLHF
DNA: TGTGCCAGCAGCATTAGACAGGACTATAATTCACCCCTCCACTTT

size: -
length: 15
J: TRBJ2-1
D: TRBD2
V: TRBV6-5
CDR3: CASAQLAEFYNEQFF
DNA: TGTGCCAGCGCTCAACTAGCGGAATTTTACAATGAGCAGTTCTTC

size: -
length: 13
J: TRBJ2-3
D: -
V: TRBV3-1/TRBV3-2
CDR3: CASSPPGTDTQYF
DNA: TGTGCCAGCAGCCCCCCCGGCACAGATACGCAGTATTTT

size: -
length: 14
J: TRBJ1-2
D: -
V: TRBV7-9
CDR3: CASSLDSRFYGYTF
DNA: TGTGCCAGCAGCTTAGATTCCAGATTCTATGGCTACACCTTC

size: -
length: 14
J: TRBJ1-2
D: -
V: TRBV6-1
CDR3: CASSEGGGPGGYTF
DNA: TGTGCCAGCAGTGAAGGGGGAGGGCCCGGTGGCTACACCTTC

size: once
length: 13
J: TRBJ2-3
D: -
V: TRBV20-1
CDR3: CSASGGHTDTQYF
DNA: TGCAGTGCTAGTGGAGGGCACACAGATACGCAGTATTTT

size: -
length: 16
J: TRBJ1-1
D: -
V: TRBV6-1
CDR3: CASSATGLGVNTEAFF
DNA: TGTGCCAGCAGTGCAACGGGCTTAGGGGTGAACACTGAAGCTTTCTTT

size: -
length: 15
J: TRBJ1-4
D: -
V: TRBV6-1
CDR3: CASSEMDGVNEKLFF
DNA: TGTGCCAGCAGTGAAATGGACGGGGTTAATGAAAAACTGTTTTTT